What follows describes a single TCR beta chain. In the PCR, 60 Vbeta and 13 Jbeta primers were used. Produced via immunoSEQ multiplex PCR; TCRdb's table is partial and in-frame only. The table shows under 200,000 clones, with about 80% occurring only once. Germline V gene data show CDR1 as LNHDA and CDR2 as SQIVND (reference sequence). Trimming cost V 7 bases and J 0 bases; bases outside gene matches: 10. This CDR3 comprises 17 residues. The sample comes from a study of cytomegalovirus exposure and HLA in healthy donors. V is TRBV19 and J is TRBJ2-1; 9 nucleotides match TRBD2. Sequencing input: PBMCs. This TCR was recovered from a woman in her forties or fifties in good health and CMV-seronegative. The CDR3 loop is CASNEGGRGGSYNEQFF. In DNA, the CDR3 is TGTGCCAGTAACGAGGGCGGGAGGGGCGGCTCCTACAATGAGCAGTTCTTC.